This T cell receptor (beta chain) appears in the sequencing data of a study of early T cells in non-severe SARS-CoV-2 infection. Study-wide background: RNA in bulk from unsorted whole blood was sequenced, and chains were unpaired. General study findings and limits: Private and CD4 specificities were missed by VDJdb matching, which favored anti-spike CD8 responses.

As regards this clonotype: Its antigen is still unknown.

The CDR3 runs 13 residues. V dropped 1 base and J dropped 5 bases, with 8 bases sitting between them. Unique molecular identifier tags were affixed to discrete cDNA molecules. TCRdb redid the calling of the 5' RACE reads with MiXCR, one entry per CDR3 protein. The profile shows some 77,000 distinct CDR3 sequences, around 13% of them singletons. The clonotype originates from an adult who was a healthcare worker with PCR-confirmed SARS-CoV-2 infection or an uninfected control (not recorded which). This chain links TRBV12-3 or TRBV12-4 with TRBJ1-1; TRBD1 might be the D (5 bases). Sequenced material: whole blood. CDR3 loop: CASSLGGVTEAFF. In nucleotides, the CDR3 is TGTGCCAGCAGTTTAGGGGGGGTAACTGAAGCTTTCTTT.